This TCR beta chain is drawn from a study of blood T cell repertoires in COVID-19. Study context: PBMCs, B-cell-depleted T cells, or T cells provided the cDNA or gDNA that made up the material.

Germline loops: CDR1 PRHDT, CDR2 FYEKMQ (reference sequence). The V and J ends lost 4 bases and 1 base, in that order; junction bases with no gene match: 7. CDR3 length: 17 amino acids. Original analysis: Amplification of reference gene primers was used by the study to estimate nucleated cell counts. Assay used: immunoSEQ multiplex PCR; TCRdb lists only in-frame clones, some missing. V and J calls and clone size are copied from that table; D and trimming were computed from the DNA. The data show approximately 400,000 clones, roughly 92% seen once. The TCR originated in a woman in her 40s who had been exposed to COVID-19. The sequenced sample consisted of PBMCs or T cells enriched from blood (not recorded which). The genes are TRBV13 and TRBJ2-2; 9 positions agree with TRBD2. The CDR3 DNA is TGTGCCAGCAGCTCCCTGAAAGCGGGAGGGAACACCGGGGAGCTGTTTTTT. Amino acid sequence: CASSSLKAGGNTGELFF.